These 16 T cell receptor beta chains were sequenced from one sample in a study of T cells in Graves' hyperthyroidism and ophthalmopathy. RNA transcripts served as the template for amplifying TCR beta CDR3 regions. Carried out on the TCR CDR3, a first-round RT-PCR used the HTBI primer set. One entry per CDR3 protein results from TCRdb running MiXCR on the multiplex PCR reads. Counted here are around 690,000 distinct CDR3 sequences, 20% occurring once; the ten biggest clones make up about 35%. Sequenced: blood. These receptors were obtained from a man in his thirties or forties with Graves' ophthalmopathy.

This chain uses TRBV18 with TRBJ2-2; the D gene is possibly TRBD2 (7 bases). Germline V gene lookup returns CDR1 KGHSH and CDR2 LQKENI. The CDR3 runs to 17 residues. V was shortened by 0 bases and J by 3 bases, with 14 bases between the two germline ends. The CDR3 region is CASSPPWGGVDTGELFF. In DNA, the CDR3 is TGTGCCAGCTCACCACCGTGGGGGGGCGTCGACACCGGGGAGCTGTTTTTT.

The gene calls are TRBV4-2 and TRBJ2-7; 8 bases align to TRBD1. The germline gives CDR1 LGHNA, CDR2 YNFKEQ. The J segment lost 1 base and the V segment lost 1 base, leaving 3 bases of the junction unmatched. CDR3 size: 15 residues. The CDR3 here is CASSQGRGQSYEQYF. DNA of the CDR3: TGTGCCAGCAGCCAAGGCAGGGGGCAGTCCTACGAGCAGTACTTC.

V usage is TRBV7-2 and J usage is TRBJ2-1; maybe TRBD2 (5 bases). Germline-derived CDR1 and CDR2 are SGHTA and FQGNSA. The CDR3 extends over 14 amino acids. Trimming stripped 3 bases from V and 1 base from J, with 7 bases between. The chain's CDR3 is CASSFWRSYNEQFF. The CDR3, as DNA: TGTGCCAGCAGCTTCTGGAGGTCCTACAATGAGCAGTTCTTC.

The CDR3 coding sequence is TGCAGCGTTGAAGGGCCAGGGGAAGGTGGTCGGGAGCAGTACTTC. Translated: CSVEGPGEGGREQYF. The chain combines TRBV29-1 with TRBJ2-7; the D gene is possibly TRBD1 (6 bases). Germline V gene sequence: CDR1 SQVTM, CDR2 ANQGSEA. This CDR3 contains 15 residues. V shed 1 base and J shed 7 bases, with 20 bases lying between them.

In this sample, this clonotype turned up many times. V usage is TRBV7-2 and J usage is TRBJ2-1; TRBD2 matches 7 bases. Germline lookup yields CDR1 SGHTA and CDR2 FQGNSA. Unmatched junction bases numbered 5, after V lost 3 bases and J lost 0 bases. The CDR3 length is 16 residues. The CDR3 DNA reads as TGTGCCAGCAGCTTGGCGGGGGTGGGCTCCTACAATGAGCAGTTCTTC. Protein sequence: CASSLAGVGSYNEQFF.

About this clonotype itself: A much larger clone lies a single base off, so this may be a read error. CDR3 sequence (DNA): TGTGCCAGGTCACGGGCTTGGACAATGCTGATCCAGTTCTTC. Residues: CARSRAWTMLIQFF. The genes are TRBV18 and TRBJ2-1; possibly TRBD1 for D (5 bases). The CDR3 spans 14 residues. CDR1 is KGHSH, CDR2 LQKENI, per germline.

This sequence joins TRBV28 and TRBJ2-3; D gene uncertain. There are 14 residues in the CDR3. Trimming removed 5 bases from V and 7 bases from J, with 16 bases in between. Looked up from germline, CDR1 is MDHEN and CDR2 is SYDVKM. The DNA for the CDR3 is TGTGCCAGCAGTCACCGCTTATTCGTACATACGCAGTATTTT. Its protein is CASSHRLFVHTQYF.

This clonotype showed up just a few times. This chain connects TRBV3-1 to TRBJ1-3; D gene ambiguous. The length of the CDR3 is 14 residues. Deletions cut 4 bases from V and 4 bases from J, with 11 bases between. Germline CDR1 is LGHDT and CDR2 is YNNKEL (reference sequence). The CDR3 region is CASSPRATGNTIYF. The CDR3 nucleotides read TGTGCCAGCAGCCCCCGTGCGACCGGAAACACCATATATTTT.

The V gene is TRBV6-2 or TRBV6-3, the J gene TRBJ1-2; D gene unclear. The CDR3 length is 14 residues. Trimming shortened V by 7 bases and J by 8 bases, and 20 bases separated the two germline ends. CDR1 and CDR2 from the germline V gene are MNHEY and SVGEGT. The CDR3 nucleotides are TGTGCCAGCATCCCAGTCCGCGTAAAGACGGGCTACACCTTC. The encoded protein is CASIPVRVKTGYTF.

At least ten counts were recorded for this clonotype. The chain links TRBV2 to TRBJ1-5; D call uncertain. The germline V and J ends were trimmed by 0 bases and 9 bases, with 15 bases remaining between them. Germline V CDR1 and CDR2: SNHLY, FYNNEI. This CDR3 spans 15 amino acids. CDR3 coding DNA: TGTGCCAGCAGTGAAGCGGGCAGGTTCGGTCGGCCCCAGCATTTT. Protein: CASSEAGRFGRPQHF.

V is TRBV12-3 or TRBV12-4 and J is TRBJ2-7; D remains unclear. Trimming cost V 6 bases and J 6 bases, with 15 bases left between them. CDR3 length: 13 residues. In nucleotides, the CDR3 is TGTGCCAGCAGCCCCGGGTCTGCTACCGAGCAGTACTTC. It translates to CASSPGSATEQYF.

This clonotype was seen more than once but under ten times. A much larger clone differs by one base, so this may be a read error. CDR3 nucleotides: TGTGCCAGCAGTTTATGGCGGACAACTAATGAAAAACTGTTTTTT. The encoded protein is CASSLWRTTNEKLFF. The V and J genes are TRBV28 and TRBJ1-4; D gene unclear. Germline CDR1 and CDR2: MDHEN and SYDVKM. This CDR3 region has 15 residues. Trimming cost V 0 bases and J 0 bases, with 5 bases left between them.

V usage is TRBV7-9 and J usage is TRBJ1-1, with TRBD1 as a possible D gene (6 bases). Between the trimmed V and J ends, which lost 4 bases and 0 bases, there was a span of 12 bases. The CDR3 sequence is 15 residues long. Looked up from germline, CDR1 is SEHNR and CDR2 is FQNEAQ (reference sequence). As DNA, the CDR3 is TGTGCCAGCAGCTACGGACAGCGCATGAACACTGAAGCTTTCTTT. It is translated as CASSYGQRMNTEAFF.

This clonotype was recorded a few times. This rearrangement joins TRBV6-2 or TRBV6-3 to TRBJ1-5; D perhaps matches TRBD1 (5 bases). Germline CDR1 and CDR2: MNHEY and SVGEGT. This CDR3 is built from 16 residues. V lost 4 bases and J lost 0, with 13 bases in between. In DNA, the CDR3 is TGTGCCAGCAGTTCCATAAGACAGAGTAGCAATCAGCCCCAGCATTTT. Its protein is CASSSIRQSSNQPQHF.

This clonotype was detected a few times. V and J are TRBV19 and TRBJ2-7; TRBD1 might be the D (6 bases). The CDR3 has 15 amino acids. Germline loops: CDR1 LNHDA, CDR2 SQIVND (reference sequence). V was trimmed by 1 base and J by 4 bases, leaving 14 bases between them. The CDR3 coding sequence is TGTGCCAGTAGTATAGGTCCCTCGGACAGTTACGAGCAGTACTTC. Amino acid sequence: CASSIGPSDSYEQYF.

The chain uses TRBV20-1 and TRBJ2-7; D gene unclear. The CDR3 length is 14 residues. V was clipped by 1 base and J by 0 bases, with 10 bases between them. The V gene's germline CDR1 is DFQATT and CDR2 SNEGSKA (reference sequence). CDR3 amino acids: CSARVPWSSYEQYF. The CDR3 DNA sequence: TGCAGTGCTAGAGTACCCTGGAGCTCCTACGAGCAGTACTTC.